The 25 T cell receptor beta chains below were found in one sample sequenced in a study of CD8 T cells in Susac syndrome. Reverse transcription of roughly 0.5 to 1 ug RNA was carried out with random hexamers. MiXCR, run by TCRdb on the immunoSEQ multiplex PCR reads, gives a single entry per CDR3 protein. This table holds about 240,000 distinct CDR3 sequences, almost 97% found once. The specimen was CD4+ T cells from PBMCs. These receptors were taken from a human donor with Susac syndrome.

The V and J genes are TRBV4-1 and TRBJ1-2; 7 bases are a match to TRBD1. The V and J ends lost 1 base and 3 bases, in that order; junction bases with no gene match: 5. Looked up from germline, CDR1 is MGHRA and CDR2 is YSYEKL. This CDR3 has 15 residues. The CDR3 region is CASSQVPGQDYGYTF. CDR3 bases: TGCGCCAGCAGCCAAGTTCCAGGACAGGACTATGGCTACACCTTC.

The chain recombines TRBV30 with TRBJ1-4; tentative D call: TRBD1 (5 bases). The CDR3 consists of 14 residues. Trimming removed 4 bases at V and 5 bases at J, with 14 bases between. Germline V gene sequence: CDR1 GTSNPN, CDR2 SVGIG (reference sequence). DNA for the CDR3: TGTGCCTGGACTGCCGGGACGGGGAATGAAAAACTGTTTTTT. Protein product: CAWTAGTGNEKLFF.

CDR3 DNA: TGTGCCAGCAGCTTAGAACGCAGGACAGTCCTTAATCAGCCCCAGCATTTT. Protein product: CASSLERRTVLNQPQHF. The J gene is TRBJ1-5, the V gene TRBV7-9, with D maybe TRBD1 (6 bases). The V end was cut by 1 base, the J end by 4 bases, with 17 bases between. Germline CDR1 reads SEHNR; CDR2 reads FQNEAQ (reference sequence). The CDR3 runs 17 residues.

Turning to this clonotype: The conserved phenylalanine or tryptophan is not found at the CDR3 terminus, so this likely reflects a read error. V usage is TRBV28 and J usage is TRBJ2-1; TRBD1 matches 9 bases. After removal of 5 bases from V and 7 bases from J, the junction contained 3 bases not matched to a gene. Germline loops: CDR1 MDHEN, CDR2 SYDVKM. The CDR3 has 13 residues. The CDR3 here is CASSRGQGNEQFL. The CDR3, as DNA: TGTGCCAGCAGTCGCGGACAGGGGAATGAGCAGTTCTTG.

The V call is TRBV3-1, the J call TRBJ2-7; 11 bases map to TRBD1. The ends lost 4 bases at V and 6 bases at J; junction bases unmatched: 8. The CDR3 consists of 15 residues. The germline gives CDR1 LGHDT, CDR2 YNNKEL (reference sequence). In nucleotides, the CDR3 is TGTGCCAGCAGCCTAACCGGGACAGGGGGTGTCGAGCAGTACTTC. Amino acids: CASSLTGTGGVEQYF.

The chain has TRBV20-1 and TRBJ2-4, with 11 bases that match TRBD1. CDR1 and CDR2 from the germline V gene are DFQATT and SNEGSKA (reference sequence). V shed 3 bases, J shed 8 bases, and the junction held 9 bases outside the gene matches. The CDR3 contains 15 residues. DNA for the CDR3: TGCAGTGCTAGGAACCCGGGACAGGGGGTAGACATTCAGTACTTC. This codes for CSARNPGQGVDIQYF.

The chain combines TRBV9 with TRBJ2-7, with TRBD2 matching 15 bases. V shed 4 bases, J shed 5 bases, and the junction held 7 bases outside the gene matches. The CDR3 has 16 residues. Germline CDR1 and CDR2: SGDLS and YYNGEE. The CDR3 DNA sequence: TGTGCCAGCAGCCCGGGACTAGCGGGAGGAATGGACGAGCAGTACTTC. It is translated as CASSPGLAGGMDEQYF.

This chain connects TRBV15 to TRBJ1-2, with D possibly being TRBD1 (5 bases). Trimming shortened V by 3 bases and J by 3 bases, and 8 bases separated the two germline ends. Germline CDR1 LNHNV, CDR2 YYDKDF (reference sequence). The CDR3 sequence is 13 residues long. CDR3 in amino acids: CATSRGGDYGYTF. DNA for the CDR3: TGTGCCACCAGCAGGGGGGGAGACTATGGCTACACCTTC.

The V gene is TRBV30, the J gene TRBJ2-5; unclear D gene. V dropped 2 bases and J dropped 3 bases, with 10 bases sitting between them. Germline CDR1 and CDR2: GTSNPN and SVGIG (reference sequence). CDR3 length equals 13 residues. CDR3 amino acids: CAWSLRSEETQYF. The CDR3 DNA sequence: TGTGCCTGGAGTCTACGGAGCGAAGAGACCCAGTACTTC.

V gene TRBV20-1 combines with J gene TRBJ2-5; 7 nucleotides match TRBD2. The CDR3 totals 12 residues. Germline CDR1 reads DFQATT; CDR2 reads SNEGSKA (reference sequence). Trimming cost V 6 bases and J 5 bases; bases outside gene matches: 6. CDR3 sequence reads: CSAPGLGETQYF. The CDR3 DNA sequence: TGCAGTGCCCCTGGACTAGGGGAGACCCAGTACTTC.

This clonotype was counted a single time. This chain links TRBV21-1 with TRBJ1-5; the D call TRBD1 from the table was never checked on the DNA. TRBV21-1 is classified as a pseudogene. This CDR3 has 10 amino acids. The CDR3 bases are TGTGCCAGGGGGCGGAGGCCCCAGCATTTT. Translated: CARGRRPQHF.

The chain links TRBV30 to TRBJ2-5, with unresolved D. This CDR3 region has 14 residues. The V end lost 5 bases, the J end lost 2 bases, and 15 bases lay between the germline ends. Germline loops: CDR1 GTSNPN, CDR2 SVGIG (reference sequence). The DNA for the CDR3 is TGTGCCTGGGGTCACGCTTGGGTTCAAGAGACCCAGTACTTC. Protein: CAWGHAWVQETQYF.

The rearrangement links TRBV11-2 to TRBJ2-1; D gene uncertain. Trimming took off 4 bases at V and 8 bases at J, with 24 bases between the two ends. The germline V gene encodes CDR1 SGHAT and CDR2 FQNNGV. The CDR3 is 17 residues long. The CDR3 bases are TGTGCCAGCAGCTCACCCCACGCGCGGTGGTTTGGTGATGAGCAGTTCTTC. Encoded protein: CASSSPHARWFGDEQFF. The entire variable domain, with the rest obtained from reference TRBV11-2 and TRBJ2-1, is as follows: EAGVAQSPRYKIIEKRQSVAFWCNPISGHATLYWYQQILGQGPKLLIQFQNNGVVDDSQLPKDRFSAERLKGVDSTLKIQPAKLEDSAVYLCASSSPHARWFGDEQFFGPGTRLTVL.

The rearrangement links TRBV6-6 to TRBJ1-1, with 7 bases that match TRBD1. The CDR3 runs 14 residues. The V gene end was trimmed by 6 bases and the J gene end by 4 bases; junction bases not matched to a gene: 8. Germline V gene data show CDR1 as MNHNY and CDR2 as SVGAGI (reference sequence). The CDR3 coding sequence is TGTGCCAGCAGGAACAGGGGTATGGGCACTGAAGCTTTCTTT. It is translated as CASRNRGMGTEAFF.

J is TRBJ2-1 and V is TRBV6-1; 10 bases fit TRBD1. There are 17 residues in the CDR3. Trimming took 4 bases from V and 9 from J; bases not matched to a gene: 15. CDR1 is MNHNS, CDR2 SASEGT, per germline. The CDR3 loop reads CASSATETGGTGSEQFF. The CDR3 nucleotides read TGTGCCAGCAGTGCAACAGAGACAGGGGGCACTGGGAGTGAGCAGTTCTTC.

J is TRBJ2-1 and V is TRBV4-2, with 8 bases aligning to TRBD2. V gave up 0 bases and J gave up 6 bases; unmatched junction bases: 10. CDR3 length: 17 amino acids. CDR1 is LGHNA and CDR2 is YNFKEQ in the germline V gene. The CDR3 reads CASSQEVQPGLVNEQFF. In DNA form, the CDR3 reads TGTGCCAGCAGCCAAGAGGTCCAACCGGGACTAGTCAATGAGCAGTTCTTC.

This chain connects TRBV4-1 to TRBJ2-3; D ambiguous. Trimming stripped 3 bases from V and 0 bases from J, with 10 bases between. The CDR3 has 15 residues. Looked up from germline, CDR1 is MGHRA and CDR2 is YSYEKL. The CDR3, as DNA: TGCGCCAGCAGCCAGTATGGATTTAGCACAGATACGCAGTATTTT. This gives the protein CASSQYGFSTDTQYF.

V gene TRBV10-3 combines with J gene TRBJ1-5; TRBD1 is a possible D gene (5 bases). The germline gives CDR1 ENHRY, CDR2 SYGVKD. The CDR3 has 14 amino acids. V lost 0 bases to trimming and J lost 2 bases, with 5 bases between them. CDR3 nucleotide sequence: TGTGCCATCAGTGAGTCAGGGGGCAATCAGCCCCAGCATTTT. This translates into CAISESGGNQPQHF.

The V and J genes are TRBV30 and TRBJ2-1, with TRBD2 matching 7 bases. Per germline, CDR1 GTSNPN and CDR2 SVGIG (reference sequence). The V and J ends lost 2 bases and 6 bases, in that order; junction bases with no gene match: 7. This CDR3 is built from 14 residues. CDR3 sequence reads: CAWSRLAGPNEQFF. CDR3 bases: TGTGCCTGGAGTCGGTTAGCGGGTCCCAATGAGCAGTTCTTC.

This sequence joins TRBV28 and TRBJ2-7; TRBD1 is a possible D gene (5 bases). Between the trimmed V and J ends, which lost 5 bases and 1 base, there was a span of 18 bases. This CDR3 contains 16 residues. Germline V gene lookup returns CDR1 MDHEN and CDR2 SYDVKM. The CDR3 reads CASSPPGEGASYEQYF. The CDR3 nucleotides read TGTGCCAGCAGTCCGCCGGGTGAAGGGGCTTCCTACGAGCAGTACTTC.

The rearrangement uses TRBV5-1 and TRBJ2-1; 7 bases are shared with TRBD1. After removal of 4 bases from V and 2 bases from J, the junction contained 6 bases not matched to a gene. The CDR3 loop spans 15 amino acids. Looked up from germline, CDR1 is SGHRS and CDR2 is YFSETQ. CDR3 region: CASSPGQIAYNEQFF. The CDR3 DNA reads TGCGCCAGCAGCCCGGGACAGATAGCCTACAATGAGCAGTTCTTC.

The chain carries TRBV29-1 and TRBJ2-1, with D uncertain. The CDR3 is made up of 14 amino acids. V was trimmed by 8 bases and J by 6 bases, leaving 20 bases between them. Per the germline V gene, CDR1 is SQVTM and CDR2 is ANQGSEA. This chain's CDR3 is CSIFQVPPGNEQFF. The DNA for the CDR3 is TGCAGCATCTTTCAAGTCCCCCCGGGCAATGAGCAGTTCTTC.

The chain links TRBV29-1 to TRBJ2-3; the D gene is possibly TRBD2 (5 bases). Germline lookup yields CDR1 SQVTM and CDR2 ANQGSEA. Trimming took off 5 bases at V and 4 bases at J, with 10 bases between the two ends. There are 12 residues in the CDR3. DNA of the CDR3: TGCAGCGTTACTGCGCGGGCAGATACGCAGTATTTT. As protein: CSVTARADTQYF.

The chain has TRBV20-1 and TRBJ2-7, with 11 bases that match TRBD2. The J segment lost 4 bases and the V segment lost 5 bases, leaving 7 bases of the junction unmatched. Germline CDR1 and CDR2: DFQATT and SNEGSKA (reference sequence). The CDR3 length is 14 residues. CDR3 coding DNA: TGCAGTGCTTTTACTAGCGGGAGTAAATACGAGCAGTACTTC. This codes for CSAFTSGSKYEQYF.

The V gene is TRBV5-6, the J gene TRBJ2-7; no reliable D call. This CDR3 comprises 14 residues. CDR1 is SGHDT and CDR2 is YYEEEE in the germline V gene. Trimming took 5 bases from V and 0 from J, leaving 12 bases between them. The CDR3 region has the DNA TGTGCCAGCAGTCGTTGGGGAAGCTCCTACGAGCAGTACTTC. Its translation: CASSRWGSSYEQYF. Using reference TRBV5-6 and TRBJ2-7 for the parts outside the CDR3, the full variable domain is DAGVTQSPTHLIKTRGQQVTLRCSPKSGHDTVSWYQQALGQGPQFIFQYYEEEERQRGNFPDRFSGHQFPNYSSELNVNALLLGDSALYLCASSRWGSSYEQYFGPGTRLTVT.